A selection of T cell receptor beta chains follows, all from one sample in a study of CD8 T cells in Susac syndrome. TCRdb recomputed calls from the immunoSEQ multiplex PCR reads with MiXCR, one row per CDR3 protein. The sample records around 230,000 distinct CDR3 sequences, 95% being singletons. Sequenced sample: CD4+ T cells from PBMCs. The receptor source for this set is a human donor with multiple sclerosis. CDR3s include the opening cysteine and the closing phenylalanine or tryptophan. The D gene is left open where the match is weak. Clone size appears in some rows only: once, few, many, or a class for an expanded clone.

TRBV9	TRBJ2-3	NA	TRBD1	CASSFRQGGTDTQYF	TGTGCCAGCAGCTTCCGACAGGGGGGCACAGATACGCAGTATTTT
TRBV11-2	TRBJ2-1	NA	NA	CASSLGALWNEQFF	TGTGCCAGCAGCTTAGGAGCCCTTTGGAATGAGCAGTTCTTC
TRBV5-4	TRBJ2-7	NA	TRBD1	CASTLGQGIEEQYF	TGTGCCAGCACTTTAGGACAGGGGATTGAAGAGCAGTACTTC
TRBV19	TRBJ2-1	NA	TRBD1	CASSIARQGAYEQFF	TGTGCCAGTAGTATAGCTCGCCAGGGGGCCTATGAGCAGTTCTTC
TRBV5-6	TRBJ2-1	NA	TRBD1	CASSLGDRVYNEQFF	TGTGCCAGCAGCTTGGGTGACAGGGTATACAATGAGCAGTTCTTC
TRBV29-1	TRBJ2-3	NA	TRBD2	CSAPAGGGTDTQYF	TGCAGCGCCCCAGCGGGAGGGGGGACAGATACGCAGTATTTT
TRBV9	TRBJ1-2	NA	NA	CASSVGHYGYTF	TGTGCCAGCAGCGTTGGGCACTATGGCTACACCTTC
TRBV29-1	TRBJ1-2	once	NA	CSVVRGGGYTF	TGCAGCGTTGTCAGGGGTGGTGGCTACACCTTC
TRBV29-1	TRBJ2-7	NA	TRBD1	CSATTGDSYEQYF	TGCAGCGCTACGACAGGGGACTCCTACGAGCAGTACTTC
TRBV7-9	TRBJ2-7	once	NA	CASSLAPSSHFYEQYF	TGTGCCAGCAGCTTAGCTCCCAGCTCTCATTTCTACGAGCAGTACTTC
TRBV23-1	TRBJ2-3	NA	NA	CASRLDQTKPDTQYF	TGCGCCAGCAGGCTAGACCAGACGAAGCCAGATACGCAGTATTTT
TRBV7-6	TRBJ2-1	NA	TRBD1	CASSWGTGQGASMQFF	TGTGCCAGCAGCTGGGGGACGGGACAGGGGGCGAGTATGCAGTTCTTC
TRBV7-9	TRBJ2-1	NA	TRBD2	CASSLGGLAGEFNYNEQFF	TGTGCCAGCAGCTTAGGAGGACTAGCGGGAGAGTTCAACTACAATGAGCAGTTCTTC
TRBV20-1	TRBJ2-3	NA	NA	CSAGLQGMTSDTQYF	TGCAGTGCTGGGCTACAGGGTATGACGTCAGATACGCAGTATTTT
TRBV5-4	TRBJ2-5	once	NA	CASSLAGLAQETQYF	TGTGCCAGCAGCTTGGCAGGGCTAGCTCAAGAGACCCAGTACTTC
TRBV20-1	TRBJ2-7	once	TRBD1	CSAREDRVYGEQYF	TGCAGTGCTAGGGAGGACAGGGTGTATGGTGAGCAGTACTTC
TRBV20-1	TRBJ2-1	once	TRBD2	CSARDHGRGGMNEQFF	TGCAGTGCTAGAGATCACGGTCGGGGGGGCATGAATGAGCAGTTCTTC
TRBV27	TRBJ2-1	few	NA	CASSLRPYNEQFF	TGTGCCAGCAGTTTAAGGCCATACAATGAGCAGTTCTTC
TRBV5-1	TRBJ2-1	NA	NA	CASGSSGLADEQFF	TGCGCCAGCGGGTCCAGCGGCCTAGCCGATGAGCAGTTCTTC
TRBV12-3/TRBV12-4	TRBJ2-5	NA	TRBD2	CASSFRRGNQETQYF	TGTGCCAGCAGTTTTCGGCGGGGGAACCAAGAGACCCAGTACTTC
TRBV3-1	TRBJ2-5	NA	NA	CASSQEGETQYF	TGTGCCAGCAGCCAGGAGGGGGAGACCCAGTACTTC
TRBV4-1	TRBJ1-1	NA	TRBD1	CASRQPQGLYTEAFF	TGCGCCAGCAGACAGCCACAGGGGCTGTACACTGAAGCTTTCTTT
TRBV20-1	TRBJ2-3	NA	NA	CSAPGDRTDTQYF	TGCAGTGCTCCAGGGGACCGCACAGATACGCAGTATTTT
TRBV2	TRBJ2-4	NA	NA	CASRSSGVAKNIQYF	TGTGCCAGCAGGTCGAGTGGGGTAGCCAAAAACATTCAGTACTTC
TRBV7-9	TRBJ2-1	NA	TRBD2	CASSFPKREGRDNEQFF	TGTGCCAGCAGCTTTCCCAAGCGGGAGGGCCGGGACAATGAGCAGTTCTTC
TRBV29-1	TRBJ2-4	NA	NA	CSVTGLAKNIQYF	TGCAGCGTAACAGGGCTAGCCAAAAACATTCAGTACTTC
TRBV4-2	TRBJ2-5	NA	NA	CASSQDLEGRETQYF	TGTGCCAGCAGCCAAGATCTGGAGGGGAGGGAGACCCAGTACTTC
TRBV6-5	TRBJ1-2	NA	NA	CASSYGYRDGYTF	TGTGCCAGCAGTTACGGCTACAGGGATGGCTACACCTTC
TRBV6-6	TRBJ1-1	NA	NA	CASRDWNTEAFF	TGTGCCAGCAGGGATTGGAACACTGAAGCTTTCTTT
TRBV9	TRBJ2-6	NA	NA	CASSVRSHPGANVLTF	TGTGCCAGCAGCGTAAGGTCACACCCCGGGGCCAACGTCCTGACTTTC
TRBV14	TRBJ2-5	few	NA	CASSQVRVETQYF	TGTGCCAGCAGCCAAGTCCGGGTAGAGACCCAGTACTTC
TRBV30	TRBJ1-2	NA	TRBD1	CAWSGLSGGGYTF	TGTGCCTGGAGCGGACTATCAGGGGGAGGCTACACCTTC
TRBV9	TRBJ1-2	NA	TRBD1	CASSVGTENYGYTF	TGTGCCAGCAGCGTTGGGACAGAAAACTATGGCTACACCTTC
TRBV14	TRBJ2-1	NA	NA	CASSQDLTSSYNEQFF	TGTGCCAGCAGCCAAGATCTCACTAGCTCCTACAATGAGCAGTTCTTC
TRBV18	TRBJ2-7	NA	TRBD1	CASSPPVPGQGAVHPYEQYF	TGTGCCAGCTCACCACCTGTCCCGGGACAGGGAGCGGTCCACCCCTACGAGCAGTACTTC
TRBV20-1	TRBJ2-7	once	NA	CSASWPGPKTYEQYF	TGCAGTGCCTCGTGGCCAGGGCCTAAAACCTACGAGCAGTACTTC
TRBV4-2	TRBJ1-4	NA	NA	CASSQETGQANEKLFF	TGTGCCAGCAGCCAAGAAACAGGGCAAGCTAATGAAAAACTGTTTTTT
TRBV15	TRBJ2-5	NA	TRBD2	CATSPGGASGQETQYF	TGTGCCACCAGCCCCGGAGGAGCTAGCGGACAAGAGACCCAGTACTTC
TRBV3-1	TRBJ2-7	NA	NA	CASSQVYYEQYF	TGTGCCAGCAGCCAAGTTTACTACGAGCAGTACTTC